Below are 26 T cell receptor beta chains sequenced from a single sample in a study of CD8 T cells in Susac syndrome. Reverse transcription of roughly 0.5 to 1 ug RNA was performed with random hexamers. One entry per CDR3 protein, called by TCRdb with MiXCR from the immunoSEQ multiplex PCR reads. The repertoire holds 75,000 to 100,000 distinct CDR3 sequences, with approximately 95% as singletons. Input material: CD8+ T cells from PBMCs. The receptors stem from a human donor with Susac syndrome.

This sequence joins TRBV20-1 and TRBJ1-5; D call uncertain. Germline V gene data show CDR1 as DFQATT and CDR2 as SNEGSKA (reference sequence). The CDR3 length is 16 residues. Trimming shortened V by 4 bases and J by 2 bases, and 18 bases separated the two germline ends. The CDR3 DNA follows: TGCAGTGCTACCCCAGAGGGCTTCCTGGGCAATCAGCCCCAGCATTTT. This translates into CSATPEGFLGNQPQHF.

The rearrangement links TRBV15 to TRBJ2-1; D is undetermined. The V gene lost 6 bases and the J gene lost 5 bases, with 8 bases spanning the gap. The CDR3 totals 12 residues. Germline V gene sequence: CDR1 LNHNV, CDR2 YYDKDF (reference sequence). The CDR3 DNA follows: TGTGCCACCAGTGACGCGAACAATGAGCAGTTCTTC. Protein: CATSDANNEQFF.

This chain uses TRBV23-1 with TRBJ2-5, with D possibly being TRBD1 or TRBD2 (6 bases each). TRBV23-1 is marked as an open reading frame, function uncertain. The CDR3 spans 17 residues. The V end was cut by 1 base, the J end by 5 bases, with 20 bases between. The CDR3 spells CASSQFLEGGRVETQYF. CDR3 nucleotides: TGCGCCAGCAGTCAATTCCTTGAGGGGGGCAGGGTGGAGACCCAGTACTTC.

The chain is built from TRBV5-1 and TRBJ2-3; D uncertain. The germline V gene encodes CDR1 SGHRS and CDR2 YFSETQ. The V and J ends lost 4 bases and 1 base respectively, with 13 bases between them. This CDR3 has 15 amino acids. CDR3 sequence: CASSQQPICTDTQYF. In nucleotides, the CDR3 is TGCGCCAGCAGCCAACAGCCTATATGCACAGATACGCAGTATTTT. Looking up the rest from reference TRBV5-1 and TRBJ2-3 gives the full variable domain: KAGVTQTPRYLIKTRGQQVTLSCSPISGHRSVSWYQQTPGQGLQFLFEYFSETQRNKGNFPGRFSGRQFSNSRSEMNVSTLELGDSALYLCASSQQPICTDTQYFGPGTRLTVL.

The CDR3 region has the DNA TGCGCCAGCAGCCCAGAGGCCACGGCTAGCGAGGGCACAGATACGCAGTATTTT. Amino acids: CASSPEATASEGTDTQYF. The V call is TRBV4-3, the J call TRBJ2-3, with TRBD2 as a possible D gene (6 bases). The V end was cut by 4 bases, the J end by 1 base, with 21 bases between. The germline V gene has CDR1 LGHNA and CDR2 YSLEER. This CDR3 is 18 amino acids long.

This chain uses TRBV12-5 with TRBJ2-2; 7 positions agree with TRBD1. Germline V gene data show CDR1 as LGHNT and CDR2 as FRNRAP. This CDR3 has 14 amino acids. With V trimmed by 6 bases and J by 1 base, 2 bases remained unmatched. The DNA for the CDR3 is TGTGCTAGTGGCAGACAGGGGAACACCGGGGAGCTGTTTTTT. As protein: CASGRQGNTGELFF.

The rearrangement joins TRBV4-3 to TRBJ2-1; 10 nucleotides match TRBD2. V was clipped by 6 bases and J by 13 bases; unmatched bases: 9. This CDR3 spans 13 amino acids. Germline loops: CDR1 LGHNA, CDR2 YSLEER. In nucleotides, the CDR3 is TGCGCCAGCAGTTTTAGACTAGCGGGTGGCCAGTTCTTC. It yields the protein CASSFRLAGGQFF.

The chain employs TRBV20-1 and TRBJ2-3; D remains unclear. This CDR3 contains 10 residues. The V and J ends lost 5 bases and 3 bases respectively, with 3 bases between them. The germline gives CDR1 DFQATT, CDR2 SNEGSKA (reference sequence). The CDR3 DNA follows: TGCAGTGCTGGGACAGATACGCAGTATTTT. Translated: CSAGTDTQYF.

The rearrangement links TRBV19 to TRBJ1-5; D is undetermined. The germline V gene encodes CDR1 LNHDA and CDR2 SQIVND (reference sequence). The CDR3 is made up of 15 amino acids. Between the trimmed V and J ends, which lost 2 bases and 1 base, there was a span of 9 bases. CDR3 protein: CASSIILGSNQPQHF. The CDR3 bases are TGTGCCAGTAGTATAATCCTAGGGAGCAATCAGCCCCAGCATTTT.

This chain links TRBV27 with TRBJ1-2, with D maybe TRBD1 (6 bases). Germline V CDR1 and CDR2: MNHEY, SMNVEV (reference sequence). The CDR3 contains 11 residues. V lost 8 bases and J 4 bases, leaving 8 bases between the germline ends. The CDR3 loop reads CASGGAYGYTF. In nucleotides, the CDR3 is TGTGCCAGCGGGGGGGCCTATGGCTACACCTTC.

This clonotype turned up a few times. V and J are TRBV4-2 and TRBJ2-7; 11 bases align to TRBD2. In germline, CDR1 is LGHNA, CDR2 YNFKEQ. V lost 1 base and J lost 1; bases outside the gene matches: 0. The CDR3 extends over 15 amino acids. The CDR3, as DNA: TGTGCCAGCAGCCAAGGACTAGCGGGATCCTACGAGCAGTACTTC. Protein: CASSQGLAGSYEQYF.

The rearrangement links TRBV27 to TRBJ1-2; 11 nucleotides agree with TRBD1. The CDR3 is made up of 17 amino acids. The V segment lost 4 bases and the J segment 7 bases; nucleotides outside the gene matches: 14. The germline CDR1 and CDR2 sequences are MNHEY and SMNVEV (reference sequence). The CDR3 nucleotides read TGTGCCAGCAGTTCGTGGACAGGGGGCGCATACCTCCGTGGCTACACCTTC. Translated, it gives CASSSWTGGAYLRGYTF.

The chain is built from TRBV7-2 and TRBJ2-7; tentatively, D is TRBD2 (6 bases). CDR1 is SGHTA and CDR2 is FQGNSA in the germline V gene. The CDR3 totals 14 residues. The V end lost 0 bases, the J end lost 8 bases, and 14 bases lay between the germline ends. This CDR3 reads CASSLADYRAQQYF. CDR3 nucleotide sequence: TGTGCCAGCAGCTTAGCGGACTACCGTGCTCAGCAGTACTTC.

This chain uses TRBV4-2 with TRBJ2-7, with TRBD2 matching over 8 bases. Losses at the gene ends were 2 bases for V and 2 bases for J; bases not matched to a gene: 5. Germline V gives CDR1 LGHNA, CDR2 YNFKEQ. This CDR3 has 15 residues. The CDR3 DNA reads as TGTGCCAGCAGCCAATCCGTAGCGGGGCCCTACGAGCAGTACTTC. It codes for CASSQSVAGPYEQYF.

J is TRBJ2-5 and V is TRBV9, with TRBD1 as a possible D gene (5 bases). The CDR3 has 14 amino acids. Germline loops: CDR1 SGDLS, CDR2 YYNGEE. Between the trimmed V and J ends, which lost 4 bases and 4 bases, there was a span of 14 bases. CDR3 residues: CASSPQAGPETQYF. In nucleotides, the CDR3 is TGTGCCAGCAGCCCCCAGGCAGGGCCAGAGACCCAGTACTTC.

The CDR3 nucleotides read TGTGCCAGCAGCTCCCAGGGGGCCAGAGAATCCAATGAGCAGTTCTTC. Amino acid sequence: CASSSQGARESNEQFF. The chain has TRBV7-3 and TRBJ2-1; 8 nucleotides line up with TRBD1. CDR1 is SGHTA and CDR2 is FQGTGA in the germline V gene. Losses at the gene ends were 4 bases for V and 6 bases for J; bases not matched to a gene: 11. CDR3 length: 16 amino acids.

This clonotype was found once. This chain links TRBV19 with TRBJ1-5; D is unresolved. The length of the CDR3 is 15 residues. Trimming stripped 0 bases from V and 0 bases from J, with 6 bases between. Germline CDR1 LNHDA, CDR2 SQIVND (reference sequence). CDR3 in DNA: TGTGCCAGTAGTATAGACGTAGATAGCAATCAGCCCCAGCATTTT. It is translated as CASSIDVDSNQPQHF.

The chain recombines TRBV19 with TRBJ1-1; no clear D. The V gene's germline CDR1 is LNHDA and CDR2 SQIVND (reference sequence). This CDR3 spans 11 amino acids. Trimming left V 9 bases short and J 10 bases short, with 15 bases between. The CDR3 reads CASAAFLGAFF. DNA for the CDR3: TGTGCCAGCGCCGCGTTCTTGGGAGCTTTCTTT. Based on the CDR3 plus reference TRBV19 and TRBJ1-1, the full variable domain is DGGITQSPKYLFRKEGQNVTLSCEQNLNHDAMYWYRQDPGQGLRLIYYSQIVNDFQKGDIAEGYSVSREKKESFPLTVTSAQKNPTAFYLCASAAFLGAFFGQGTRLTVV.

The V call is TRBV2, the J call TRBJ2-7, with a weak D call TRBD1 (6 bases). Trimming cost V 6 bases and J 4 bases, with 10 bases left between them. Germline V gives CDR1 SNHLY, CDR2 FYNNEI. The CDR3 consists of 12 residues. In DNA, the CDR3 is TGTGCCAGCAGCGCCGACAGGTACGAGCAGTACTTC. Residues: CASSADRYEQYF.

The gene calls are TRBV20-1 and TRBJ2-5, with 11 bases that match TRBD2. Germline CDR1 is DFQATT and CDR2 is SNEGSKA (reference sequence). V lost 2 bases, J lost 5 bases, and 7 bases stayed unmatched. The CDR3 runs to 15 residues. This CDR3 reads CSARPLAGGAETQYF. The CDR3 region has the DNA TGCAGTGCTAGACCCTTAGCGGGGGGGGCGGAGACCCAGTACTTC.

CDR3 in amino acids: CASRLSGPTDTQYF. CDR3 DNA: TGTGCCAGCAGGTTATCTGGGCCGACAGATACGCAGTATTTT. V gene TRBV7-9 combines with J gene TRBJ2-3; D unclear. With 6 bases removed from V and 3 bases from J, the gap between germline ends came to 13 bases. CDR1 SEHNR and CDR2 FQNEAQ come from the germline V gene (reference sequence). This CDR3 has 14 residues.

V and J are TRBV7-9 and TRBJ2-7, with TRBD2 as a possible D gene (5 bases). This CDR3 has 16 amino acids. Germline CDR1 SEHNR, CDR2 FQNEAQ (reference sequence). The V end lost 3 bases, the J end lost 2 bases, and 17 bases lay between the germline ends. The CDR3 is CASSFPRTGSAYEQYF. The CDR3 DNA is TGTGCCAGCAGCTTCCCGAGGACGGGAAGCGCCTACGAGCAGTACTTC. The entire variable domain, with the rest obtained from reference TRBV7-9 and TRBJ2-7, is as follows: DTGVSQNPRHKITKRGQNVTFRCDPISEHNRLYWYRQTLGQGPEFLTYFQNEAQLEKSRLLSDRFSAERPKGSFSTLEIQRTEQGDSAMYLCASSFPRTGSAYEQYFGPGTRLTVT.

This chain links TRBV5-4 with TRBJ2-7, with 12 positions matching TRBD2. The CDR3 is made up of 15 amino acids. The germline gives CDR1 SGHNT, CDR2 YYREEE (reference sequence). V lost 2 bases and J lost 7; bases outside the gene matches: 7. The CDR3 nucleotides read TGTGCCAGCAGCTTATCGACTAGCGGGAGCGGAGAGCAGTACTTC. It yields the protein CASSLSTSGSGEQYF.

This CDR3 reads CASSLGQGREGYTF. CDR3 bases: TGTGCCAGCAGCTTAGGCCAGGGGCGCGAGGGCTACACCTTC. The J gene is TRBJ1-2, the V gene TRBV7-9; D is perhaps TRBD1 (6 bases). V shed 1 base and J shed 8 bases, with 14 bases lying between them. Looked up from germline, CDR1 is SEHNR and CDR2 is FQNEAQ (reference sequence). The CDR3 loop spans 14 amino acids.

The chain uses TRBV12-3 or TRBV12-4 and TRBJ2-1; D is unresolved. V lost 1 base and J 2 bases, leaving 9 bases between the germline ends. This CDR3 has 15 amino acids. The CDR3 spells CASSLGVPTYNEQFF. The CDR3 DNA is TGTGCCAGCAGTTTAGGGGTACCTACCTACAATGAGCAGTTCTTC.

V and J are TRBV7-3 and TRBJ2-7, with TRBD1 matching over 10 bases. Per germline, CDR1 SGHTA and CDR2 FQGTGA. The V segment lost 3 bases and the J segment 7 bases; nucleotides outside the gene matches: 6. This CDR3 contains 14 residues. The CDR3 DNA follows: TGTGCCAGCAGCTTCACCGGGACAGGGGATGAGCAGTACTTC. This codes for CASSFTGTGDEQYF.